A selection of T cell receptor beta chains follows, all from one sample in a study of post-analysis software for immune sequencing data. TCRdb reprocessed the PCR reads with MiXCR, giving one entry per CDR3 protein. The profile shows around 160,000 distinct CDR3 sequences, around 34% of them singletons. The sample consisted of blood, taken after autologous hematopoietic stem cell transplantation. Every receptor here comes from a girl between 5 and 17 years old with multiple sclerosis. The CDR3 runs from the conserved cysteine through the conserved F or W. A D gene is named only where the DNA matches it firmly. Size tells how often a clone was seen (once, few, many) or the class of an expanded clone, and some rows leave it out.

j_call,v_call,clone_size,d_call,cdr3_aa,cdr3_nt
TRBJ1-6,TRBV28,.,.,CASADAGPNSPLHF,TGTGCCAGCGCCGACGCGGGCCCTAATTCACCCCTCCACTTT
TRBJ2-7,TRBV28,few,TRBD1,CASSTGTGVYEQYF,TGTGCCAGCAGTACCGGGACAGGCGTCTACGAGCAGTACTTC
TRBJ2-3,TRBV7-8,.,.,CASSLRWLTATDTQYF,TGTGCCAGCAGCTTACGGTGGCTGACCGCCACAGATACGCAGTATTTT
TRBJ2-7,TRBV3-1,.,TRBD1,CASSRRQGDYEQYF,TGTGCCAGCAGCCGCCGACAGGGGGACTACGAGCAGTACTTC
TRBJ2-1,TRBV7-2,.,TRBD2,CASSLAGGPPTYNEQFF,TGTGCCAGCAGCTTAGCGGGAGGGCCCCCAACCTACAATGAGCAGTTCTTC
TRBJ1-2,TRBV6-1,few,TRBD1,CASRRQGDDYGYTF,TGTGCCAGCAGAAGACAGGGGGATGACTATGGCTACACCTTC
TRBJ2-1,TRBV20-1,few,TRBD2,CSAKIREREVNEQFF,TGCAGTGCCAAGATCCGGGAGCGGGAGGTCAATGAGCAGTTCTTC
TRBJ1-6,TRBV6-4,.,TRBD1,CASSAGTENSPLHF,TGTGCCAGCAGCGCCGGGACAGAGAATTCACCCCTCCACTTT
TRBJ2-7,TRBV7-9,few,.,CASSLSGYEQYF,TGTGCCAGCAGCTTAAGCGGGTACGAGCAGTACTTC
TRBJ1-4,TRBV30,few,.,CAWSVPRGANEKLFF,TGTGCCTGGAGTGTACCCCGGGGAGCGAATGAAAAACTGTTTTTT
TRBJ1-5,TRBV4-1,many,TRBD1,CASSQGDRGNQPQHF,TGCGCCAGCAGCCAAGGAGACAGGGGAAATCAGCCCCAGCATTTT
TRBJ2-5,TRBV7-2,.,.,CASSRQQETQYF,TGTGCCAGCAGCCGACAACAAGAGACCCAGTACTTC
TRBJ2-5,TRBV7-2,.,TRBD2,CASSLRLAGPQETQYF,TGTGCCAGCAGCTTACGACTAGCGGGTCCTCAAGAGACCCAGTACTTC
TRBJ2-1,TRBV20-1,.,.,CSAVSGPSYNEQFF,TGCAGTGCTGTGTCCGGGCCGTCCTACAATGAGCAGTTCTTC